The present T cell receptor (beta chain) was sequenced within a study of cytomegalovirus exposure and HLA in healthy donors. Notes on the study in general: The classifier reportedly diagnosed cytomegalovirus status with high specificity and sensitivity.

PCR employed 60 Vbeta and 13 Jbeta primers. The assay was immunoSEQ multiplex PCR, and TCRdb's table has in-frame clones only and misses some. The sample holds 120,000 or so clones, around 80% seen once. This clone appeared a single time. The antigen remains undetermined. The CDR3 consists of 14 residues. V was shortened by 0 bases and J by 3 bases, with 9 bases between the two germline ends. Per germline, CDR1 SGDLS and CDR2 YYNGEE. The TCR sequence derives from a man aged 18 to 29 in good health and CMV-seronegative. This chain uses TRBV9 with TRBJ1-2, with D perhaps TRBD1 (6 bases). The sample consisted of PBMCs. CDR3 bases: TGTGCCAGCAGCGTAGTGGCAGGGGACTATGGCTACACCTTC. Protein product: CASSVVAGDYGYTF.